These 16 T cell receptor beta chains originate from one sample sequenced in a study of CD8 T cells in ankylosing spondylitis. Study outcomes and limitations: Blood of patients with ankylosing spondylitis appeared to be characterized by a TCR beta motif of several highly homologous variants.

TCRdb analysed the 5' RACE reads with MiXCR anew, one entry per CDR3 protein. The table shows more than 250,000 distinct CDR3 sequences, with 8% occurring only once. No antigen has been identified for these receptors. Material: blood, either unsorted or a sorted T cell fraction (not recorded which). The receptors originated from a male donor with ankylosing spondylitis.

In DNA form, the CDR3 reads TGTGCCAGCAGCCGGAAGAAGGACGCGATTAGCACAGATACGCAGTATTTT. Translation: CASSRKKDAISTDTQYF. The rearrangement links TRBV27 to TRBJ2-3; D is undetermined. Germline loops: CDR1 MNHEY, CDR2 SMNVEV (reference sequence). The V end lost 6 bases, the J end lost 0 bases, and 19 bases lay between the germline ends. The CDR3 covers 17 residues.

This clonotype showed up many times. The genes are TRBV13 and TRBJ1-4; TRBD1 matches 10 bases. V shed 5 bases, J shed 5 bases, and the junction held 2 bases outside the gene matches. Looked up from germline, CDR1 is PRHDT and CDR2 is FYEKMQ (reference sequence). The CDR3 runs to 14 residues. The DNA of the CDR3 is TGTGCCAGCAGCCGGACAGGGGGAAATGAAAAACTGTTTTTT. It yields the protein CASSRTGGNEKLFF.

The chain combines TRBV4-2 with TRBJ1-2, with a weak D call TRBD1 (5 bases). With 3 bases removed from V and 4 bases from J, the gap between germline ends came to 6 bases. Germline CDR1 and CDR2: LGHNA and YNFKEQ. This CDR3 spans 12 amino acids. DNA for the CDR3: TGTGCCAGCAGCCAGGGGACCTATGGCTACACCTTC. Translating gives CASSQGTYGYTF.

This clonotype came up many times. The chain employs TRBV20-1 and TRBJ1-5; 11 bases fit TRBD1. Germline V lookup: CDR1 DFQATT, CDR2 SNEGSKA (reference sequence). This CDR3 comprises 13 residues. V lost 6 bases to trimming and J lost 9 bases; unmatched junction nucleotides: 7. This CDR3 reads CSAGGTGGTPQHF. Here the CDR3 DNA reads TGCAGTGCCGGAGGGACAGGGGGTACGCCCCAGCATTTT.

V usage is TRBV20-1 and J usage is TRBJ2-1, with 12 bases that match TRBD2. V dropped 4 bases and J dropped 7; count of bases not matched to a gene: 20. The CDR3 is 19 residues long. Germline values: CDR1 DFQATT, CDR2 SNEGSKA (reference sequence). The CDR3 spells CSATPSTSGSMVTKNEQFF. The CDR3, as DNA: TGCAGTGCTACCCCTTCGACTAGCGGGAGTATGGTTACGAAAAATGAGCAGTTCTTC.

There are a few counts of this clonotype. The chain uses TRBV7-2 and TRBJ2-7, with D unclear. The CDR3 spans 14 residues. Germline lookup yields CDR1 SGHTA and CDR2 FQGNSA. The V end lost 0 bases, the J end lost 4 bases, and 10 bases lay between the germline ends. The CDR3: CASSLALDGYEQYF. The CDR3 DNA reads as TGTGCCAGCAGCTTAGCCCTAGACGGATACGAGCAGTACTTC.

The table lists this clonotype with many counts. The rearrangement joins TRBV7-9 to TRBJ2-7; D is unresolved. Trimming took 5 bases from V and 6 from J, leaving 11 bases between them. CDR1 and CDR2 (germline): SEHNR, FQNEAQ (reference sequence). The CDR3 is made up of 12 amino acids. The CDR3 loop is CASSPLYLEQYF. CDR3 nucleotides: TGTGCCAGCAGCCCCCTTTATCTCGAGCAGTACTTC.

This clonotype was observed a few times. V usage is TRBV29-1 and J usage is TRBJ2-7; 10 bases align to TRBD2. Losses at the gene ends were 4 bases for V and 0 bases for J; bases not matched to a gene: 9. The CDR3 is made up of 16 amino acids. Germline CDR1 is SQVTM and CDR2 is ANQGSEA. The DNA of the CDR3 is TGCAGCGTTGTCAGAGAAAGGACTAGCGGCTCCTACGAGCAGTACTTC. The encoded protein is CSVVRERTSGSYEQYF.

This clonotype was counted between two and nine times. The chain recombines TRBV5-1 with TRBJ2-3; D may match TRBD1 or TRBD2 (5 bases each). Between the trimmed V and J ends, which lost 4 bases and 2 bases, there was a span of 14 bases. Looked up from germline, CDR1 is SGHRS and CDR2 is YFSETQ. This CDR3 region has 15 residues. CDR3 in DNA: TGCGCCAGCAGCGAAGTGGGGGATACCACAGATACGCAGTATTTT. Its protein product is CASSEVGDTTDTQYF.

The chain links TRBV7-2 to TRBJ2-5, with D possibly TRBD1 on 6 matching bases. V was cut by 5 bases and J by 2 bases, with 15 bases left in between. The germline V gene has CDR1 SGHTA and CDR2 FQGNSA. This CDR3 comprises 15 residues. The chain's CDR3 is CASSLPGVGQETQYF. The CDR3, as DNA: TGTGCCAGCAGCCTACCAGGGGTGGGACAAGAGACCCAGTACTTC.

This chain connects TRBV9 to TRBJ2-1; 8 bases are shared with TRBD1. From germline, CDR1 is SGDLS and CDR2 YYNGEE. The V segment lost 3 bases and the J segment 9 bases; nucleotides outside the gene matches: 11. This CDR3 spans 15 amino acids. CDR3 region: CASSERGGQGTEQFF. The CDR3 DNA sequence: TGTGCCAGCAGCGAGAGGGGAGGACAGGGCACTGAGCAGTTCTTC. Using reference TRBV9 and TRBJ2-1 for the parts outside the CDR3, the full variable domain is DSGVTQTPKHLITATGQRVTLRCSPRSGDLSVYWYQQSLDQGLQFLIQYYNGEERAKGNILERFSAQQFPDLHSELNLSSLELGDSALYFCASSERGGQGTEQFFGPGTRLTVL.

This clonotype was observed at least ten times. This chain joins TRBV5-1 and TRBJ2-1; TRBD2 aligns across 10 bases. Germline lookup yields CDR1 SGHRS and CDR2 YFSETQ. V was clipped by 5 bases and J by 0 bases; unmatched bases: 8. The CDR3 is made up of 17 amino acids. The CDR3 region is CASRLLAGMSSYNEQFF. The CDR3 DNA is TGCGCCAGCAGGTTACTAGCGGGGATGAGCTCCTACAATGAGCAGTTCTTC.

The V and J genes are TRBV28 and TRBJ1-4; D ambiguous. Germline CDR1 reads MDHEN; CDR2 reads SYDVKM. V dropped 7 bases and J dropped 4 bases, with 7 bases sitting between them. CDR3 length: 12 residues. The CDR3 is CASKEINEKLFF. In nucleotides, the CDR3 is TGTGCCAGCAAAGAGATTAATGAAAAACTGTTTTTT. The full variable domain, its missing parts supplied by reference TRBV28 and TRBJ1-4, is DVKVTQSSRYLVKRTGEKVFLECVQDMDHENMFWYRQDPGLGLRLIYFSYDVKMKEKGDIPEGYSVSREKKERFSLILESASTNQTSMYLCASKEINEKLFFGSGTQLSVL.

This clonotype showed up just a few times. CDR3 coding DNA: TGTGCCACCAGTGATTTGGACAGCTTCGACCCCTACGAGCAGTACTTC. Translation: CATSDLDSFDPYEQYF. The V call is TRBV24-1, the J call TRBJ2-7; tentative D call: TRBD1 (5 bases). The CDR3 extends over 16 amino acids. Germline CDR1 and CDR2: KGHDR and SFDVKD. V gave up 0 bases and J gave up 2 bases, with 13 bases separating them.

The chain has TRBV20-1 and TRBJ2-6, with D hard to call. CDR1 is DFQATT, CDR2 SNEGSKA, per germline (reference sequence). This CDR3 is 13 amino acids long. The V end lost 6 bases, the J end lost 0 bases, and 6 bases lay between the germline ends. In nucleotides, the CDR3 is TGCAGTGCATACCTCTCTGGGGCCAACGTCCTGACTTTC. This translates into CSAYLSGANVLTF.

This clonotype was picked up many times. The rearrangement joins TRBV4-2 to TRBJ2-2; D is ambiguous. The CDR3 runs 14 residues. The germline V gene has CDR1 LGHNA and CDR2 YNFKEQ. Trimming shortened V by 0 bases and J by 6 bases, and 8 bases separated the two germline ends. CDR3 in amino acids: CASSQDYGPGELFF. CDR3 nucleotides: TGTGCCAGCAGCCAAGATTACGGTCCCGGGGAGCTGTTTTTT.